These 29 T cell receptor beta chains share one sample of origin, sequenced in a study of blood T cell repertoires in COVID-19. Data came from immunoSEQ multiplex PCR; TCRdb stores just in-frame clones and leaves some out. Altogether tens of thousands of clones are present, roughly 90% being singletons, with the ten largest covering under 6.5%. Sequencing was performed on peripheral blood. These receptors were taken from a woman over 75 with active COVID-19.

The gene calls are TRBV6-2 or TRBV6-3 and TRBJ2-3; 7 nucleotides match TRBD2. Per germline, CDR1 MNHEY and CDR2 SVGEGT. The CDR3 extends over 17 amino acids. The ends lost 0 bases at V and 2 bases at J; junction bases unmatched: 8. CDR3 bases: TGTGCCAGCAGTTACTCGTCCCTAGCGGCCCTCACAGATACGCAGTATTTT. Translated, it gives CASSYSSLAALTDTQYF.

The gene calls are TRBV7-2 and TRBJ1-1, with no clear D. V was shortened by 5 bases and J by 5 bases, with 18 bases between the two germline ends. The germline CDR1 and CDR2 sequences are SGHTA and FQGNSA. There are 15 residues in the CDR3. The CDR3 sequence is CASSPQPGVGTEAFF. In DNA form, the CDR3 reads TGTGCCAGCAGCCCCCAGCCCGGGGTAGGGACTGAAGCTTTCTTT.

This clone was observed once. The CDR3 DNA follows: TGTGCCAGCAGTTTCTACGGCCTACAGGGGGGGGAGACCCAGTACTTC. Translated: CASSFYGLQGGETQYF. The V call is TRBV27, the J call TRBJ2-5; a weak D match, TRBD1 (8 bases). Germline lookup yields CDR1 MNHEY and CDR2 SMNVEV (reference sequence). The CDR3 loop spans 16 amino acids. Trimming took off 3 bases at V and 5 bases at J, with 19 bases between the two ends.

The chain couples TRBV29-1 to TRBJ2-7; perhaps TRBD1 as D (6 bases). CDR1 is SQVTM, CDR2 ANQGSEA, per germline. V was pared by 4 bases and J by 6 bases, with 13 bases between. CDR3 length: 12 residues. CDR3 nucleotide sequence: TGCAGCGTTGCTACAGGGTTAGGCGAGCAGTACTTC. Its translation is CSVATGLGEQYF.

This sequence joins TRBV6-1 and TRBJ1-2; 7 nucleotides align to TRBD1. With 1 base clipped from V and 7 bases from J, the junction kept 9 bases outside the gene matches. CDR1 and CDR2 (germline): MNHNS, SASEGT. The CDR3 extends over 15 amino acids. CDR3 nucleotides: TGTGCCAGCAGTGAAGGCTCGTCGACAGGGATTGGCTACACCTTC. Translated: CASSEGSSTGIGYTF.

This chain links TRBV5-1 with TRBJ2-2, with D perhaps matching TRBD2 (6 bases). Deletions cut 6 bases from V and 5 bases from J, with 20 bases between. This CDR3 comprises 16 residues. Germline V gene lookup returns CDR1 SGHRS and CDR2 YFSETQ. The CDR3 region has the DNA TGCGCCAGCACCACCTCCGGGACTCCCCTTACCGGGGAGCTGTTTTTT. The encoded protein is CASTTSGTPLTGELFF.

The genes are TRBV5-5 and TRBJ2-5, with 11 bases matching TRBD2. Germline lookup yields CDR1 SGHKS and CDR2 YYEKEE (reference sequence). The CDR3 runs 16 residues. J gave up 2 bases and V 1 base, and 4 bases lay outside the gene matches. As DNA, the CDR3 is TGTGCCAGCAGCTTGTCATCTAGCGGGGGGCAAGAGACCCAGTACTTC. Its translation: CASSLSSSGGQETQYF.

This chain uses TRBV19 with TRBJ1-1; D gene unclear. CDR1 is LNHDA and CDR2 is SQIVND in the germline V gene (reference sequence). The V end lost 5 bases, the J end lost 0 bases, and 7 bases lay between the germline ends. The CDR3 length is 13 residues. This CDR3 is CASSVQLNTEAFF. The CDR3 DNA sequence: TGTGCCAGTAGTGTACAGTTGAACACTGAAGCTTTCTTT.

The sample holds a few counts of this clone. The gene calls are TRBV4-2 and TRBJ2-1; 11 bases agree with TRBD2. V lost 4 bases to trimming and J lost 4 bases; unmatched junction nucleotides: 6. CDR1 LGHNA and CDR2 YNFKEQ come from the germline V gene. The CDR3 spans 16 residues. The CDR3 bases are TGTGCCAGCAGCCGTGATAGCGGGGGGGCGTACAATGAGCAGTTCTTC. This encodes CASSRDSGGAYNEQFF.

The chain joins TRBV9 to TRBJ2-7; 7 nucleotides line up with TRBD1. Germline assignment: CDR1 SGDLS and CDR2 YYNGEE. CDR3 size: 14 residues. V dropped 2 bases and J dropped 0; count of bases not matched to a gene: 2. The CDR3 spells CASSVTGVSYEQYF. CDR3 DNA: TGTGCCAGCAGCGTCACAGGGGTCTCCTACGAGCAGTACTTC.

The chain employs TRBV3-1 (or the pseudogene TRBV3-2) and TRBJ2-7, with 13 bases lining up with TRBD2. Germline lookup yields CDR1 LGHDT and CDR2 YNNKEL (reference sequence). Trimming at V came to 4 bases and at J to 4 bases, leaving 7 bases not matched to a gene. The CDR3 runs to 16 residues. Written as DNA, the CDR3 is TGTGCCAGCAGCCCACGAGGGACTAGCGGGGTTTACGAGCAGTACTTC. It yields the protein CASSPRGTSGVYEQYF.

CDR3 loop: CASSSLADSHNQPQHF. CDR3 sequence (DNA): TGTGCCAGCAGCTCGCTCGCGGACAGTCACAATCAGCCCCAGCATTTT. The chain is built from TRBV7-9 and TRBJ1-5, with D possibly matching TRBD1 (6 bases). The CDR3 totals 16 residues. Trimming removed 4 bases at V and 3 bases at J, with 16 bases between. Germline V gene data show CDR1 as SEHNR and CDR2 as FQNEAQ (reference sequence).

This sequence joins TRBV4-1 and TRBJ2-7; 9 positions agree with TRBD1. Looked up from germline, CDR1 is MGHRA and CDR2 is YSYEKL. The length of the CDR3 is 15 residues. V shed 1 base, J shed 2 bases, and the junction held 3 bases outside the gene matches. The CDR3 DNA follows: TGCGCCAGCAGCCAAGTAGGGGACAGGGCCTACGAGCAGTACTTC. It specifies CASSQVGDRAYEQYF.

V usage is TRBV4-3 and J usage is TRBJ2-6; tentative D call: TRBD2 (6 bases). Germline CDR1 reads LGHNA; CDR2 reads YSLEER. The V end lost 0 bases, the J end lost 1 base, and 13 bases lay between the germline ends. CDR3 length: 18 amino acids. DNA for the CDR3: TGCGCCAGCAGCCAAGAAGGCCCACGGGGGTCTGGGGCCAACGTCCTGACTTTC. It specifies CASSQEGPRGSGANVLTF.

The chain joins TRBV4-3 to TRBJ1-1; D remains ambiguous. Germline CDR1 reads LGHNA; CDR2 reads YSLEER. The CDR3 sequence is 16 residues long. V was trimmed by 1 base and J by 5 bases, leaving 17 bases between them. This CDR3 reads CASSQGEGKLWTEAFF. The CDR3 DNA follows: TGCGCCAGCAGCCAAGGGGAGGGAAAATTGTGGACTGAAGCTTTCTTT.

The rearrangement uses TRBV20-1 and TRBJ2-5; D may be TRBD1 (6 bases). V lost 4 bases, J lost 3 bases, and 6 bases lay in between. Germline assignment: CDR1 DFQATT and CDR2 SNEGSKA (reference sequence). This CDR3 spans 11 amino acids. The CDR3 sequence: CSANREETQYF. For the CDR3, the DNA is TGCAGTGCTAACAGGGAAGAGACCCAGTACTTC.

This rearrangement joins TRBV6-2 or TRBV6-3 to TRBJ1-1, with a tentative D call TRBD1 (5 bases). The CDR3 runs to 14 residues. Trimming took 6 bases from V and 7 from J, leaving 18 bases between them. The germline gives CDR1 MNHEY, CDR2 SVGEGT. The CDR3 DNA reads as TGTGCCAGCAGCATCGACAGCGCTAGGCTTGAAGCTTTCTTT. Its protein is CASSIDSARLEAFF.

This chain connects TRBV7-2 to TRBJ1-2; possible D gene TRBD1, 5 bases. The V gene lost 5 bases and the J gene lost 7 bases, with 14 bases spanning the gap. This CDR3 comprises 13 residues. Looked up from germline, CDR1 is SGHTA and CDR2 is FQGNSA. CDR3 residues: CASSLGQGFGYTF. CDR3 sequence (DNA): TGTGCCAGCAGCCTCGGGCAGGGATTTGGCTACACCTTC.

The chain links TRBV6-2 or TRBV6-3 to TRBJ2-5; tentatively, D is TRBD2 (6 bases). V was shortened by 7 bases and J by 1 base, with 19 bases between the two germline ends. The CDR3 loop spans 16 amino acids. The germline CDR1 and CDR2 sequences are MNHEY and SVGEGT. The CDR3 nucleotides read TGTGCCAGCACCCCATCGCCGGGGACTGTCCAAGAGACCCAGTACTTC. This gives the protein CASTPSPGTVQETQYF.

V usage is TRBV18 and J usage is TRBJ1-6; D not certain. The germline CDR1 and CDR2 sequences are KGHSH and LQKENI. This CDR3 contains 15 residues. The V end was cut by 5 bases, the J end by 14 bases, with 22 bases between. CDR3 sequence reads: CASSSSGFLNVALHF. The CDR3 DNA is TGTGCCAGCTCAAGTAGCGGCTTCCTCAATGTGGCCCTCCACTTT.

The rearrangement links TRBV7-6 to TRBJ2-1, with 8 bases matching TRBD2. This CDR3 has 16 amino acids. Looked up from germline, CDR1 is SGHVS and CDR2 is FNYEAQ. The junction had 11 bases not matched to a gene; V was cut back by 6 bases and J by 4 bases. The CDR3 DNA is TGTGCCAGCAGTCGCGATGGCGGGGGGACATACAATGAGCAGTTCTTC. Amino acids: CASSRDGGGTYNEQFF.

The chain couples TRBV4-2 to TRBJ2-2; D ambiguous. The V end was cut by 0 bases, the J end by 0 bases, with 11 bases between. Germline assignment: CDR1 LGHNA and CDR2 YNFKEQ. CDR3 length equals 17 residues. In DNA form, the CDR3 reads TGTGCCAGCAGCCAAGATCTGAGTCGAGCGAACACCGGGGAGCTGTTTTTT. Its protein is CASSQDLSRANTGELFF.

CDR3 DNA sequence: TGTGCCAGCAGCTTATGGCTAGCGGGGGCGAACACCGGGGAGCTGTTTTTT. Amino acids: CASSLWLAGANTGELFF. The chain has TRBV7-2 and TRBJ2-2; TRBD2 aligns across 10 bases. V was pared by 2 bases and J by 0 bases, with 3 bases of the junction left unmatched. Germline values: CDR1 SGHTA, CDR2 FQGNSA. The CDR3 consists of 17 residues.

This chain's CDR3 is CASSQNTAGSYEQYF. In nucleotides, the CDR3 is TGCGCCAGCAGCCAAAACACAGCTGGCTCCTACGAGCAGTACTTC. The gene calls are TRBV4-1 and TRBJ2-7; D remains unclear. Germline loops: CDR1 MGHRA, CDR2 YSYEKL. The CDR3 is 15 residues long. The V end was cut by 2 bases, the J end by 0 bases, with 11 bases between.

This clone was detected only once. The gene calls are TRBV7-3 and TRBJ2-7, with 8 nucleotides matching TRBD2. Germline values: CDR1 SGHTA, CDR2 FQGTGA. This CDR3 has 15 amino acids. V dropped 2 bases and J dropped 2; count of bases not matched to a gene: 5. Here the CDR3 reads CASSLSGGSPYEQYF. The CDR3 region has the DNA TGTGCCAGCAGCTTATCGGGGGGGTCCCCCTACGAGCAGTACTTC.

The gene calls are TRBV9 and TRBJ2-3; D not certain. CDR1 and CDR2 (germline): SGDLS, YYNGEE. The CDR3 has 15 amino acids. Trimming shortened V by 0 bases and J by 1 base, and 9 bases separated the two germline ends. CDR3: CASSVGAGGTDTQYF. Written as DNA, the CDR3 is TGTGCCAGCAGCGTAGGAGCCGGTGGCACAGATACGCAGTATTTT.

The chain employs TRBV10-3 and TRBJ2-2, with 8 bases that match TRBD1. Germline-derived CDR1 and CDR2 are ENHRY and SYGVKD. This CDR3 is 13 amino acids long. After removal of 10 bases from V and 5 bases from J, the junction contained 6 bases not matched to a gene. CDR3 DNA: TGTGCCACCCGACAGGGGATAACCGGGGAGCTGTTTTTT. It specifies CATRQGITGELFF.

The V gene is TRBV27, the J gene TRBJ2-7; 7 positions match TRBD2. CDR3 length: 13 amino acids. The junction had 6 bases not matched to a gene; V was cut back by 6 bases and J by 4 bases. Germline CDR1 MNHEY, CDR2 SMNVEV (reference sequence). The DNA for the CDR3 is TGTGCCAGCAGGGGAAAAGCGGGGTACGAGCAGTACTTC. The encoded protein is CASRGKAGYEQYF.

This clone appeared a few times. The rearrangement joins TRBV7-8 to TRBJ1-6; 9 nucleotides line up with TRBD1. V shed 4 bases and J 6 bases; nucleotides not matched to a gene: 7. CDR3 length: 16 residues. Germline V gene sequence: CDR1 SGHVS, CDR2 FQNEAQ. The CDR3, as DNA: TGTGCCAGCAGCTCCAACCTACAGGGGGCTAATTCACCCCTCCACTTT. Translation gives CASSSNLQGANSPLHF.